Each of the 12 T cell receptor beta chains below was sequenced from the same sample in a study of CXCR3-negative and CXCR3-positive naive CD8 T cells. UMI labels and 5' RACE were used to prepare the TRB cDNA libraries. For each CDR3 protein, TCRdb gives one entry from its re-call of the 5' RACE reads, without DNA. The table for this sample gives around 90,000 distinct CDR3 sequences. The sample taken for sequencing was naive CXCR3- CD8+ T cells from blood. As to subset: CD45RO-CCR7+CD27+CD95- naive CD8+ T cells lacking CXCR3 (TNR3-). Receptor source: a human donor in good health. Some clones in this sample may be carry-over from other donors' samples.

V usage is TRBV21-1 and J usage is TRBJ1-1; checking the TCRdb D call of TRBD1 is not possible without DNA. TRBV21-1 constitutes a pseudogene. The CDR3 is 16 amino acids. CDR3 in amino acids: CASSKANRNPNTEAFF.

The CDR3 is CASGRWANTGELFF. The gene calls are TRBV5-6 and TRBJ2-2; TCRdb's D gene call, TRBD2, goes unchecked for lack of DNA. The CDR3 is 14 residues long. CDR1 is SGHDT and CDR2 is YYEEEE in the germline V gene.

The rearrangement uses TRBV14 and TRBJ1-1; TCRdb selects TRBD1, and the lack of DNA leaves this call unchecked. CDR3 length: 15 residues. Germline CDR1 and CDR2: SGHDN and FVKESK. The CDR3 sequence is CASSQSRGMDTEAFF. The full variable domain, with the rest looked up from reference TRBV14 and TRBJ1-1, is EAGVTQFPSHSVIEKGQTVTLRCDPISGHDNLYWYRRVMGKEIKFLLHFVKESKQDESGMPNNRFLAERTGGTYSTLKVQPAELEDSGVYFCASSQSRGMDTEAFFGQGTRLTVV.

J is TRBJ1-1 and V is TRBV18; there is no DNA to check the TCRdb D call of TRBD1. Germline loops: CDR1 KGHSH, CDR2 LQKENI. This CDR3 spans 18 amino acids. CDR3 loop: CASSPLTGVSAKGTEAFF.

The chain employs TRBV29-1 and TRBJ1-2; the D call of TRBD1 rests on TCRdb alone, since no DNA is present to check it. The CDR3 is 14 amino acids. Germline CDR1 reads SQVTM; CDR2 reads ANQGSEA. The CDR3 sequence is CSSEGLGPNYGYTF.

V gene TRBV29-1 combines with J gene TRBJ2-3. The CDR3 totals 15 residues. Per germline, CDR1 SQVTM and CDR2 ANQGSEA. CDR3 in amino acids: CSVEDPAASTDTQYF.

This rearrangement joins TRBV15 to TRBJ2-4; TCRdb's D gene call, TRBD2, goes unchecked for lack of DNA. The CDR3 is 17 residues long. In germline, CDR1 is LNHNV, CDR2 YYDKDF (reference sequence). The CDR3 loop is CATSRDLSGSLENIQYF.

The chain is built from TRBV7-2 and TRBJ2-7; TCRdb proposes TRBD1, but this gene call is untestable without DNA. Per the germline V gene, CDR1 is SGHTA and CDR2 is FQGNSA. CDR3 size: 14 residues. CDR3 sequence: CASNSGGGMREQYF.

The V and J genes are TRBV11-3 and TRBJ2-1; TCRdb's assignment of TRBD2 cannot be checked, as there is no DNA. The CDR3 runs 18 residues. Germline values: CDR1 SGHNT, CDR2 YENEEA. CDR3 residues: CASSSTSPSGSSYNEQFF.

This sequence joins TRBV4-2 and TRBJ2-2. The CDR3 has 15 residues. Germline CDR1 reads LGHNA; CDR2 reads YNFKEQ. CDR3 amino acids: CASSQESGSTGELFF.

This CDR3 is CASTPGPAYEQYF. The chain uses TRBV6-1 and TRBJ2-7; the TCRdb call, TRBD2, lacks DNA for checking. Germline-derived CDR1 and CDR2 are MNHNS and SASEGT. The CDR3 totals 13 residues.

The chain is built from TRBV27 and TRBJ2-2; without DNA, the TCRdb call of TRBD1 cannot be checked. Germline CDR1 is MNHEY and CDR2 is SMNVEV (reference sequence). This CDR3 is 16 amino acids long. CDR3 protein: CASSETGGEYTGELFF.